Below, 4 T cell receptor beta chains from the same sample are listed, as sequenced in a study of cytomegalovirus exposure and HLA in healthy donors. The PCR contained 60 Vbeta and 13 Jbeta primers. Libraries were prepared by immunoSEQ multiplex PCR; TCRdb keeps only in-frame clonotypes and omits some of them. The sample holds around 160,000 clones, roughly 79% seen once. The sample consisted of PBMCs. Source of these receptors: a woman aged 40-49 years in good health and CMV-seronegative.

In its sample, this clone was seen a few times. The chain employs TRBV19 and TRBJ1-4, with a possible D match to TRBD1 (6 bases). This CDR3 region has 15 residues. Germline V gives CDR1 LNHDA, CDR2 SQIVND (reference sequence). Trimming cost V 5 bases and J 1 base, with 11 bases left between them. CDR3 nucleotide sequence: TGTGCCAGTAGTTTGGGGGCAGGAACTAATGAAAAACTGTTTTTT. Protein: CASSLGAGTNEKLFF.

The chain is built from TRBV27 and TRBJ1-1; 12 nucleotides align to TRBD1. The CDR3 sequence is 16 residues long. The V and J ends lost 5 bases and 5 bases, in that order; junction bases with no gene match: 9. Per the germline V gene, CDR1 is MNHEY and CDR2 is SMNVEV (reference sequence). The CDR3 region has the DNA TGTGCCAGCAGTCCCCGGGACAGGGGGCCGAGGACTGAAGCTTTCTTT. This encodes CASSPRDRGPRTEAFF.

This sequence joins TRBV29-1 and TRBJ1-5, with a tentative D call TRBD1 (6 bases). The CDR3 is 13 residues long. V gave up 5 bases and J gave up 5 bases, with 13 bases separating them. Germline CDR1 SQVTM, CDR2 ANQGSEA. The CDR3, as DNA: TGCAGCGTTTCAACAGGGTTGGATCAGCCCCAGCATTTT. Translated, it gives CSVSTGLDQPQHF.

V usage is TRBV5-8 and J usage is TRBJ2-3; tentative D call: TRBD2 (5 bases). This CDR3 is 13 amino acids long. V gave up 7 bases and J gave up 2 bases, with 11 bases separating them. Germline CDR1 is SGHTS and CDR2 is YDEGEE. The CDR3 here is CASLTGDTDTQYF. For the CDR3, the DNA is TGTGCCAGCCTTACCGGGGACACAGATACGCAGTATTTT.